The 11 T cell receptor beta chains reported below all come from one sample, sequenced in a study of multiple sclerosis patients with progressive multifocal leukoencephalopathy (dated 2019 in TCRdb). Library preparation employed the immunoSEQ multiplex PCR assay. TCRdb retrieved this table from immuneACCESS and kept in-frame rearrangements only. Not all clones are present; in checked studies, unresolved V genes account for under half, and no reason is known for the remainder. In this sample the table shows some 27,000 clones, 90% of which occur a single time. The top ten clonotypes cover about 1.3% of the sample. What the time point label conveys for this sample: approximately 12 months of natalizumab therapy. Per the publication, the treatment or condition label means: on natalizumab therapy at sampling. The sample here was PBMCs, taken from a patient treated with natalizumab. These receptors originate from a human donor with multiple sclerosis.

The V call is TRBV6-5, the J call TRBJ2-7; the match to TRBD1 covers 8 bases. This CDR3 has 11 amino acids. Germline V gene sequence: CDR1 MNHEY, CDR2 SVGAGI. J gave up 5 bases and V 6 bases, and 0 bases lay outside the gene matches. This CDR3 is CASRTGDEQYF. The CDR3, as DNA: TGTGCCAGCAGGACAGGGGACGAGCAGTACTTC.

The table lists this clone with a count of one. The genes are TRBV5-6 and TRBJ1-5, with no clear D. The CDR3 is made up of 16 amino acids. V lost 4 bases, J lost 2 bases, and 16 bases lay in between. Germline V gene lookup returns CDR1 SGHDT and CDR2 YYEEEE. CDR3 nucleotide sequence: TGTGCCAGCAGCAGAGGGCCCCCGGGAGGCAATCAGCCCCAGCATTTT. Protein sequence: CASSRGPPGGNQPQHF.

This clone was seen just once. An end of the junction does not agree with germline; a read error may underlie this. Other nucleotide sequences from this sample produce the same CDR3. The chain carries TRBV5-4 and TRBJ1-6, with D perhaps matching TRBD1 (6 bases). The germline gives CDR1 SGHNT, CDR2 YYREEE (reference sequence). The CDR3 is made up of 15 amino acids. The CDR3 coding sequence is TGTGCTAGCAGCTTGGGGGGGGGCAGTAATTCACCCCTCCACTTT. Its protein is CASSLGGGSNSPLHF.

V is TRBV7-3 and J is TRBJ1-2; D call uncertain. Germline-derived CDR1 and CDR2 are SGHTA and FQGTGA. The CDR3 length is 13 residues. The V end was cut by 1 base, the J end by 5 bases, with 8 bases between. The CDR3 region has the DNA TGTGCCAGCAGCTTAAAGGGTGGTTATGGCTACACCTTC. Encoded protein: CASSLKGGYGYTF.

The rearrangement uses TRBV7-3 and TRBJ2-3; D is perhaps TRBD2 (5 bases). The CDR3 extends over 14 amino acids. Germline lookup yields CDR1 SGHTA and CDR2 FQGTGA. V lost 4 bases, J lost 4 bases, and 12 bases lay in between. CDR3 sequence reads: CASSSGVPPDTQYF. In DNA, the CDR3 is TGTGCCAGCAGCTCCGGGGTCCCACCAGATACGCAGTATTTT.

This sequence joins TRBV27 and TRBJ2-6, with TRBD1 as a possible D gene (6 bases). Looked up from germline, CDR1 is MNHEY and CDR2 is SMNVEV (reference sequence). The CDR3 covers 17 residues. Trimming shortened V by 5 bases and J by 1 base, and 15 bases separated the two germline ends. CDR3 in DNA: TGTGCCAGCAGTCCAGCGGACAGTAGTTCTGGGGCCAACGTCCTGACTTTC. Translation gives CASSPADSSSGANVLTF.

The CDR3 sequence is CASSVRGSSYNEQFF. The CDR3 region has the DNA TGTGCCAGCAGTGTTCGGGGTTCCTCCTACAATGAGCAGTTCTTC. This chain joins TRBV6-1 and TRBJ2-1, with a possible D match to TRBD2 (5 bases). V lost 4 bases, J lost 0 bases, and 10 bases lay in between. CDR3 length: 15 amino acids. Germline V CDR1 and CDR2: MNHNS, SASEGT.

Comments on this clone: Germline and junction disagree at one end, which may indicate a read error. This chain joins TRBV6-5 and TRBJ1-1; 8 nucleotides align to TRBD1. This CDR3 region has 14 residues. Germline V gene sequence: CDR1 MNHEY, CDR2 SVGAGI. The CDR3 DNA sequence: TGTGCCAGCAGCCTACGACAGGGGAACGCTGAAGCTTTCTTT. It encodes CASSLRQGNAEAFF.

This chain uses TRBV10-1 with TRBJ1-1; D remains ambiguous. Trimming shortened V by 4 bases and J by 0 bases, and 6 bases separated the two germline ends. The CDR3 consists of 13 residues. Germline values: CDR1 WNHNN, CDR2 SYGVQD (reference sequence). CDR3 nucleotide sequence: TGCGCCAGCAGTGCCTCGGTGAACACTGAAGCTTTCTTT. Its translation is CASSASVNTEAFF.

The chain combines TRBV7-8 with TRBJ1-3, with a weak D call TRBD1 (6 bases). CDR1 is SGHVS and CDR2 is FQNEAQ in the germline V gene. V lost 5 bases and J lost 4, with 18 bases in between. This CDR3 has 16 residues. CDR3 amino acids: CASSPHGQLIGNTIYF. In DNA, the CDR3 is TGTGCCAGCAGCCCCCACGGACAGCTAATAGGAAACACCATATATTTT.

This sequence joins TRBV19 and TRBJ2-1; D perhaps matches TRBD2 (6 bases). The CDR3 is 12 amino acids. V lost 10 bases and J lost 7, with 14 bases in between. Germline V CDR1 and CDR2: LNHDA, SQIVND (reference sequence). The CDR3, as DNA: TGTGCCACCGCCCTTGGGGGGAATGAGCAGTTCTTC. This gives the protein CATALGGNEQFF.